A single sample gave rise to the 25 T cell receptor beta chains below, sequenced in a study of T-cell memory formation after mild COVID-19. Using its own MiXCR run on the 5' RACE reads, TCRdb lists one record per CDR3 protein. The sample gives roughly 610,000 distinct CDR3 sequences, 17% of which show up once; roughly 8.2% is in the top ten. Sequenced: PBMCs or a T cell subset sorted from them (not recorded which). Receptor source: an adult woman who had mild COVID-19 (a few samples of this study predate the infection). Cell type and time point are not known.

V is TRBV30 and J is TRBJ1-2, with D possibly TRBD1 on 5 matching bases. V was pared by 4 bases and J by 4 bases, with 13 bases between. CDR1 and CDR2 from the germline V gene are GTSNPN and SVGIG (reference sequence). This CDR3 comprises 13 residues. The CDR3 loop reads CAWTLNGAYGYTF. The CDR3 DNA reads TGTGCCTGGACCCTAAACGGGGCCTATGGCTACACCTTC.

In its sample, this clonotype was seen a few times. This rearrangement joins TRBV6-1 to TRBJ1-2; TRBD1 might be the D (5 bases). Germline V gene sequence: CDR1 MNHNS, CDR2 SASEGT. CDR3 size: 14 residues. Deletions cut 0 bases from V and 6 bases from J, with 11 bases between. This CDR3 reads CASSEAGRVNGYTF. In DNA, the CDR3 is TGTGCCAGCAGTGAAGCCGGCAGGGTTAATGGCTACACCTTC.

The sample holds a few counts of this clonotype. The chain recombines TRBV7-8 with TRBJ2-3, with 9 bases identical to TRBD2. The CDR3 totals 17 residues. V dropped 1 base and J dropped 4; count of bases not matched to a gene: 9. Germline lookup yields CDR1 SGHVS and CDR2 FQNEAQ. CDR3 nucleotides: TGTGCCAGCAGCTTAGGCGGTGGCGGGAGGGCCCCAGATACGCAGTATTTT. Encoded protein: CASSLGGGGRAPDTQYF.

The chain is built from TRBV29-1 and TRBJ1-2; the match to TRBD1 covers 7 bases. Unmatched junction bases numbered 9, after V lost 3 bases and J lost 5 bases. The length of the CDR3 is 14 residues. Germline V lookup: CDR1 SQVTM, CDR2 ANQGSEA. The CDR3 sequence is CSVDIPDRAYGYTF. CDR3 bases: TGCAGCGTTGATATCCCTGACAGGGCTTATGGCTACACCTTC.

This clonotype was seen repeatedly, ten times or more. The chain has TRBV24-1 and TRBJ2-3; 9 bases match TRBD1. Germline V lookup: CDR1 KGHDR, CDR2 SFDVKD. This CDR3 region has 15 residues. After removal of 3 bases from V and 6 bases from J, the junction contained 6 bases not matched to a gene. DNA of the CDR3: TGTGCCACCAGTGATGCCGGGACAGGGTGGGATACGCAGTATTTT. Protein product: CATSDAGTGWDTQYF.

The rearrangement links TRBV5-1 to TRBJ2-3; weak D call: TRBD2 (6 bases). The V end lost 1 base, the J end lost 0 bases, and 18 bases lay between the germline ends. Germline V CDR1 and CDR2: SGHRS, YFSETQ. This CDR3 region has 18 residues. The CDR3 protein is CASSLRPYGGASTDTQYF. CDR3 sequence (DNA): TGCGCCAGCAGCTTGAGGCCCTACGGCGGGGCCAGCACAGATACGCAGTATTTT. The whole variable domain, remainder taken from reference TRBV5-1 and TRBJ2-3, is KAGVTQTPRYLIKTRGQQVTLSCSPISGHRSVSWYQQTPGQGLQFLFEYFSETQRNKGNFPGRFSGRQFSNSRSEMNVSTLELGDSALYLCASSLRPYGGASTDTQYFGPGTRLTVL.

This chain joins TRBV6-2 or TRBV6-3 and TRBJ2-5; the match to TRBD2 covers 8 bases. Trimming took 0 bases from V and 2 from J; bases not matched to a gene: 8. The CDR3 extends over 17 amino acids. CDR1 is MNHEY and CDR2 is SVGEGT in the germline V gene. The CDR3 nucleotides are TGTGCCAGCAGTTACTCGAGGATAGCGGGATGGCAAGAGACCCAGTACTTC. It is translated as CASSYSRIAGWQETQYF.

This clonotype has a handful of counts. The J gene is TRBJ1-3, the V gene TRBV7-6, with TRBD1 as a possible D gene (6 bases). Per the germline V gene, CDR1 is SGHVS and CDR2 is FNYEAQ. The CDR3 has 16 amino acids. V lost 4 bases and J lost 0, with 13 bases in between. For the CDR3, the DNA is TGTGCCAGCAGCTCCCAGGGGAGAGGCTCTGGAAACACCATATATTTT. The encoded protein is CASSSQGRGSGNTIYF.

The V and J genes are TRBV7-2 and TRBJ1-1; 7 positions agree with TRBD1. The V gene's germline CDR1 is SGHTA and CDR2 FQGNSA. The V and J ends lost 5 bases and 1 base, in that order; junction bases with no gene match: 4. This CDR3 contains 14 residues. The CDR3 DNA reads TGTGCCAGCAGCAAGGGACAGTGGAACACTGAAGCTTTCTTT. As protein: CASSKGQWNTEAFF.

This clonotype was detected only a few times. This rearrangement joins TRBV4-1 to TRBJ2-5; TRBD2 aligns across 9 bases. The CDR3 totals 18 residues. V trimming: 1 base; J trimming: 3 bases; junction bases outside the gene matches: 12. CDR1 is MGHRA and CDR2 is YSYEKL in the germline V gene. The CDR3 DNA reads as TGCGCCAGCAGCCAAGGTGGGACCAGTGCTAGCGGGAAAGAGACCCAGTACTTC. This sequence encodes CASSQGGTSASGKETQYF.

This clonotype appeared a few times. This chain's CDR3 is CASSRGPRMNTEAFF. Written as DNA, the CDR3 is TGTGCCAGCAGCCGAGGACCCAGGATGAACACTGAAGCTTTCTTT. The rearrangement links TRBV7-9 to TRBJ1-1, with no clear D. Germline lookup yields CDR1 SEHNR and CDR2 FQNEAQ (reference sequence). The V end lost 5 bases, the J end lost 0 bases, and 13 bases lay between the germline ends. This CDR3 has 15 amino acids.

The sample holds a few counts of this clonotype. The chain combines TRBV18 with TRBJ2-3; 7 bases are a match to TRBD2. The CDR3 consists of 13 residues. Germline V gene lookup returns CDR1 KGHSH and CDR2 LQKENI. V shed 3 bases, J shed 9 bases, and the junction held 6 bases outside the gene matches. CDR3 DNA sequence: TGTGCCAGCTCACCGGACGGGGGGTTAACGCAGTATTTT. It codes for CASSPDGGLTQYF.

The rearrangement uses TRBV5-6 and TRBJ2-7; the match to TRBD1 covers 9 bases. J lost 5 bases, V lost 0 bases, and 9 bases had no gene match. CDR1 and CDR2 from the germline V gene are SGHDT and YYEEEE. The CDR3 has 16 amino acids. The CDR3 DNA is TGTGCCAGCAGCTTGGCCGGAGGGACAGGGACCAACGAGCAGTACTTC. Residues: CASSLAGGTGTNEQYF.

Only a few counts were recorded for this clonotype. The chain employs TRBV19 and TRBJ1-5; D is uncertain. Trimming stripped 5 bases from V and 5 bases from J, with 7 bases between. The CDR3 totals 12 residues. Germline assignment: CDR1 LNHDA and CDR2 SQIVND (reference sequence). For the CDR3, the DNA is TGTGCCAGTAGTCCCTGGGATCAGCCCCAGCATTTT. Its translation: CASSPWDQPQHF.

This chain links TRBV6-6 with TRBJ2-7; 9 nucleotides line up with TRBD2. The germline CDR1 and CDR2 sequences are MNHNY and SVGAGI (reference sequence). Trimming removed 4 bases from V and 2 bases from J; junction bases left unmatched: 9. This CDR3 has 16 residues. CDR3 residues: CASSSPGRGGPYEQYF. CDR3 coding DNA: TGTGCCAGCAGTTCCCCCGGGCGGGGGGGCCCCTACGAGCAGTACTTC.

The chain couples TRBV30 to TRBJ2-2; 13 bases map to TRBD2. Germline values: CDR1 GTSNPN, CDR2 SVGIG (reference sequence). CDR3 length equals 15 residues. J gave up 6 bases and V 8 bases, and 9 bases lay outside the gene matches. CDR3 DNA sequence: TGTGCCCTTTACCCGGGACTAGCGGGGTCCGGGGAGCTGTTTTTT. This codes for CALYPGLAGSGELFF.

This clonotype has just a few counts. This chain's CDR3 is CASSYAGTADTQYF. DNA for the CDR3: TGTGCCAGCAGCTACGCGGGGACCGCAGATACGCAGTATTTT. V is TRBV7-3 and J is TRBJ2-3, with D maybe TRBD2 (6 bases). This CDR3 has 14 amino acids. Trimming stripped 4 bases from V and 4 bases from J, with 12 bases between. Germline V lookup: CDR1 SGHTA, CDR2 FQGTGA.

This clonotype was found a few times. The genes are TRBV11-3 and TRBJ2-2; D gene ambiguous. Germline-derived CDR1 and CDR2 are SGHNT and YENEEA. This CDR3 region has 15 residues. V was trimmed by 1 base and J by 4 bases, leaving 10 bases between them. The CDR3 sequence is CASSLVGLATGELFF. The DNA of the CDR3 is TGTGCCAGCAGCTTAGTGGGGTTGGCCACCGGGGAGCTGTTTTTT. The full variable domain, its missing parts supplied by reference TRBV11-3 and TRBJ2-2, is EAGVVQSPRYKIIEKKQPVAFWCNPISGHNTLYWYLQNLGQGPELLIRYENEEAVDDSQLPKDRFSAERLKGVDSTLKIQPAELGDSAVYLCASSLVGLATGELFFGEGSRLTVL.

This clonotype turned up a few times. The chain is built from TRBV7-9 and TRBJ1-2, with 9 bases lining up with TRBD1. The CDR3 has 14 amino acids. Losses at the gene ends were 5 bases for V and 3 bases for J; bases not matched to a gene: 4. Germline V lookup: CDR1 SEHNR, CDR2 FQNEAQ (reference sequence). CDR3 in amino acids: CASSGWTGDYGYTF. The CDR3 nucleotides read TGTGCCAGCAGCGGTTGGACAGGGGACTATGGCTACACCTTC.

The chain couples TRBV10-3 to TRBJ2-3; D may correspond to TRBD1 or TRBD2 (5 bases each). This CDR3 has 16 amino acids. V gave up 4 bases and J gave up 6 bases, with 20 bases separating them. The germline V gene encodes CDR1 ENHRY and CDR2 SYGVKD. CDR3 DNA: TGTGCCATCAGTGGGATCGGACTTAAGAGGGGTGATACGCAGTATTTT. Amino acid sequence: CAISGIGLKRGDTQYF.

The genes are TRBV6-5 and TRBJ1-4; D call uncertain. The CDR3 runs to 15 residues. The V and J ends lost 6 bases and 4 bases respectively, with 15 bases between them. Germline V gene data show CDR1 as MNHEY and CDR2 as SVGAGI. In DNA, the CDR3 is TGTGCCAGCAGCGCGAATGGACGCTTTAATGAAAAACTGTTTTTT. Translating gives CASSANGRFNEKLFF.

The V call is TRBV14, the J call TRBJ2-1; D not resolved. The germline CDR1 and CDR2 sequences are SGHDN and FVKESK. V lost 0 bases, J lost 0 bases, and 9 bases lay in between. This CDR3 has 16 residues. CDR3 amino acids: CASSQDGQSSYNEQFF. As DNA, the CDR3 is TGTGCCAGCAGCCAAGATGGGCAGAGCTCCTACAATGAGCAGTTCTTC.

This clonotype was picked up a small number of times. This chain connects TRBV20-1 to TRBJ2-1; D gene unclear. The length of the CDR3 is 13 residues. Germline CDR1 and CDR2: DFQATT and SNEGSKA (reference sequence). Trimming took off 1 base at V and 9 bases at J, with 13 bases between the two ends. DNA of the CDR3: TGCAGTGCTAGAGTACACGGTGGTAGTGAGCAGTTCTTC. Translated, it gives CSARVHGGSEQFF.

This clonotype has a handful of counts. The V gene is TRBV10-3, the J gene TRBJ2-7; unclear D gene. The CDR3 has 12 residues. Germline CDR1 reads ENHRY; CDR2 reads SYGVKD. V lost 2 bases to trimming and J lost 3 bases, with 5 bases between them. CDR3 loop: CAISETFYEQYF. The CDR3 DNA follows: TGTGCCATCAGTGAGACATTCTACGAGCAGTACTTC.

In its sample, this clonotype was seen a few times. This chain links TRBV7-9 with TRBJ2-3; 8 bases map to TRBD2. The CDR3 loop spans 16 amino acids. The V segment lost 5 bases and the J segment 1 base; nucleotides outside the gene matches: 8. Germline V lookup: CDR1 SEHNR, CDR2 FQNEAQ (reference sequence). The CDR3 spells CASSPRGTRGTDTQYF. DNA of the CDR3: TGTGCCAGCAGCCCTCGCGGGACTAGGGGCACAGATACGCAGTATTTT.